The next 23 T cell receptor beta chains were all read from a single sample in a study of blood T cell repertoires in COVID-19. Sequencing used immunoSEQ multiplex PCR; TCRdb keeps in-frame clones, though not all of them. The data contain some 100,000 clones, 85% to 90% of them singletons. Material: peripheral blood. The receptors originated from a woman over 75 with active COVID-19.

The sample holds a few counts of this clone. This chain uses TRBV18 with TRBJ2-7; 8 bases fit TRBD1. V was clipped by 2 bases and J by 2 bases; unmatched bases: 5. CDR1 and CDR2 from the germline V gene are KGHSH and LQKENI. This CDR3 is 15 amino acids long. In nucleotides, the CDR3 is TGTGCCAGCTCACCAAGGACAGGGTTAGCCTACGAGCAGTACTTC. Its translation: CASSPRTGLAYEQYF.

The genes are TRBV5-4 and TRBJ2-3, with D possibly being TRBD2 (5 bases). Germline CDR1 SGHNT, CDR2 YYREEE (reference sequence). Trimming shortened V by 4 bases and J by 0 bases, and 12 bases separated the two germline ends. The CDR3 runs to 15 residues. The CDR3 sequence is CASSAAGTSTDTQYF. In nucleotides, the CDR3 is TGTGCCAGCAGCGCCGCGGGCACTAGCACAGATACGCAGTATTTT.

The V and J genes are TRBV5-1 and TRBJ2-1, with 8 nucleotides matching TRBD1. The V and J ends lost 4 bases and 0 bases, in that order; junction bases with no gene match: 9. This CDR3 has 17 amino acids. The germline gives CDR1 SGHRS, CDR2 YFSETQ. The CDR3 protein is CASSETPGGASYNEQFF. The CDR3 DNA sequence: TGCGCCAGCAGCGAGACGCCAGGGGGCGCCTCCTACAATGAGCAGTTCTTC.

V and J are TRBV5-5 and TRBJ1-1, with TRBD1 matching over 10 bases. Germline V gives CDR1 SGHKS, CDR2 YYEKEE (reference sequence). This CDR3 is built from 16 residues. Trimming took 4 bases from V and 1 from J; bases not matched to a gene: 7. The CDR3 loop is CASSGGTGEGNTEAFF. The CDR3 bases are TGTGCCAGCAGCGGTGGGACAGGGGAAGGGAACACTGAAGCTTTCTTT. The variable domain in full, completed from reference TRBV5-5 and TRBJ1-1, reads DAGVTQSPTHLIKTRGQQVTLRCSPISGHKSVSWYQQVLGQGPQFIFQYYEKEERGRGNFPDRFSARQFPNYSSELNVNALLLGDSALYLCASSGGTGEGNTEAFFGQGTRLTVV.

This clone was seen only once. The J gene is TRBJ2-5, the V gene TRBV11-2, with 7 bases aligning to TRBD2. The CDR3 covers 15 residues. Trimming removed 1 base from V and 1 base from J; junction bases left unmatched: 3. CDR1 and CDR2 (germline): SGHAT, FQNNGV. CDR3 loop: CASSLGGGSQETQYF. The CDR3, as DNA: TGTGCCAGCAGCTTAGGGGGGGGGAGCCAAGAGACCCAGTACTTC.

CDR3 nucleotides: TGTGCCAGCAGCTCGGCGAGGGATAGCTCTGGAAACACCATATATTTT. Translation gives CASSSARDSSGNTIYF. V gene TRBV14 combines with J gene TRBJ1-3, with no clear D. CDR1 SGHDN and CDR2 FVKESK come from the germline V gene. Trimming took 5 bases from V and 0 from J, leaving 14 bases between them. This CDR3 comprises 16 residues.

The DNA of the CDR3 is TGTGCCAGCCCTACCACTTACTACGAGCAGTACTTC. Translation gives CASPTTYYEQYF. V is TRBV28 and J is TRBJ2-7; D unclear. CDR3 length: 12 residues. Trimming removed 8 bases at V and 3 bases at J, with 11 bases between. Germline CDR1 MDHEN, CDR2 SYDVKM.

This clone was detected only a few times. The V gene is TRBV6-4, the J gene TRBJ1-2; D is possibly TRBD1 (5 bases). The germline V gene encodes CDR1 MRHNA and CDR2 SNTAGT. Between the trimmed V and J ends, which lost 5 bases and 4 bases, there was a span of 17 bases. The CDR3 contains 15 residues. The CDR3 spells CASSNQLQAGYGYTF. CDR3 nucleotides: TGTGCCAGCAGTAACCAACTACAGGCTGGCTATGGCTACACCTTC.

The CDR3 DNA is TGTGCCAGCAGCCGCGGGACAGCTACAATCCAAGAGACCCAGTACTTC. Translating gives CASSRGTATIQETQYF. The V gene is TRBV2, the J gene TRBJ2-5; possibly TRBD1 for D (7 bases). Per the germline V gene, CDR1 is SNHLY and CDR2 is FYNNEI. CDR3 size: 16 residues. V lost 6 bases and J 1 base, leaving 18 bases between the germline ends.

The genes are TRBV6-6 and TRBJ2-7, with 8 bases aligning to TRBD2. The germline V gene encodes CDR1 MNHNY and CDR2 SVGAGI (reference sequence). The CDR3 is 16 residues long. Germline trimming cut 0 bases from V and 1 base from J; bases unmatched to any gene: 5. DNA for the CDR3: TGTGCCAGCAGTTACTCTTCAACTAGCGGTTCCTACGAGCAGTACTTC. Its translation is CASSYSSTSGSYEQYF.

The rearrangement links TRBV6-1 to TRBJ2-7; D uncertain. The V end lost 3 bases, the J end lost 9 bases, and 15 bases lay between the germline ends. The germline gives CDR1 MNHNS, CDR2 SASEGT. This CDR3 is 13 amino acids long. The chain's CDR3 is CASSESPKAVQYF. The CDR3 nucleotides read TGTGCCAGCAGTGAGTCTCCCAAGGCGGTGCAGTACTTC.

This chain joins TRBV2 and TRBJ2-5; D is possibly TRBD1 (6 bases). The CDR3 contains 14 residues. V was pared by 4 bases and J by 0 bases, with 9 bases between. Germline V gives CDR1 SNHLY, CDR2 FYNNEI. CDR3 in DNA: TGTGCCAGCAGTGTTGACAGGAACCAAGAGACCCAGTACTTC. Encoded protein: CASSVDRNQETQYF.

The chain joins TRBV11-2 to TRBJ2-3, with D hard to call. This CDR3 has 13 amino acids. V dropped 5 bases and J dropped 2 bases, with 8 bases sitting between them. CDR1 and CDR2 (germline): SGHAT, FQNNGV. The CDR3 DNA reads TGTGCCAGCAGCCCGCGATTCACAGATACGCAGTATTTT. Encoded protein: CASSPRFTDTQYF. Full variable domain (outside the CDR3, taken from reference TRBV11-2 and TRBJ2-3): EAGVAQSPRYKIIEKRQSVAFWCNPISGHATLYWYQQILGQGPKLLIQFQNNGVVDDSQLPKDRFSAERLKGVDSTLKIQPAKLEDSAVYLCASSPRFTDTQYFGPGTRLTVL.

This clone was observed a handful of times. The CDR3 sequence: CASSSGTSGRRETQYF. The CDR3 bases are TGTGCCAGCAGCTCCGGGACTAGCGGGAGAAGGGAGACCCAGTACTTC. The V and J genes are TRBV7-3 and TRBJ2-5, with 14 bases identical to TRBD2. The trim removed 4 bases at V and 5 bases at J, leaving 6 bases unmatched. Germline CDR1 is SGHTA and CDR2 is FQGTGA. The CDR3 extends over 16 amino acids.

The chain joins TRBV29-1 to TRBJ2-3, with a possible D match to TRBD1 (6 bases). V was cut by 7 bases and J by 0 bases, with 17 bases left in between. This CDR3 has 15 amino acids. CDR1 and CDR2 (germline): SQVTM, ANQGSEA. The CDR3 protein is CSARRDTASTDTQYF. For the CDR3, the DNA is TGCAGCGCCCGTAGGGACACAGCTAGCACAGATACGCAGTATTTT.

The rearrangement links TRBV7-3 to TRBJ2-1; TRBD2 might be the D (7 bases). Germline V gene sequence: CDR1 SGHTA, CDR2 FQGTGA. V gave up 1 base and J gave up 8 bases, with 18 bases separating them. The CDR3 consists of 16 residues. CDR3 in DNA: TGTGCCAGCAGCTTAAGAGCGGGGAGGGGGACCCATGAGCAGTTCTTC. Translated, it gives CASSLRAGRGTHEQFF.

This chain links TRBV23-1 with TRBJ1-2, with D uncertain. TRBV23-1 is known as an ORF, though its function is uncertain. This CDR3 comprises 15 residues. Trimming cost V 2 bases and J 2 bases, with 12 bases left between them. The CDR3 is CASSQVSGINYGYTF. The CDR3 DNA follows: TGCGCCAGCAGTCAAGTGTCGGGGATAAACTATGGCTACACCTTC.

DNA for the CDR3: TGCAGTGCTAGTGGGGGTTTAGGGCAGGGGACGACGGGGGAGCAGTACTTC. Amino acid sequence: CSASGGLGQGTTGEQYF. The rearrangement joins TRBV20-1 to TRBJ2-7, with a tentative D call TRBD1 (6 bases). CDR3 length: 17 residues. Germline CDR1 is DFQATT and CDR2 is SNEGSKA (reference sequence). The V end was cut by 3 bases, the J end by 7 bases, with 28 bases between.

V gene TRBV10-3 combines with J gene TRBJ2-2; TRBD2 matches 10 bases. The germline CDR1 and CDR2 sequences are ENHRY and SYGVKD. With 0 bases clipped from V and 1 base from J, the junction kept 2 bases outside the gene matches. CDR3 size: 17 residues. In DNA form, the CDR3 reads TGTGCCATCAGTGAGTCCACTAGCGGGATGAACACCGGGGAGCTGTTTTTT. Protein: CAISESTSGMNTGELFF.

The rearrangement uses TRBV20-1 and TRBJ1-5, with TRBD1 identical over 7 bases. Trimming removed 3 bases from V and 6 bases from J; junction bases left unmatched: 5. This CDR3 has 13 amino acids. Germline V gene data show CDR1 as DFQATT and CDR2 as SNEGSKA (reference sequence). The CDR3 loop is CSASRGQGQPQHF. The CDR3 DNA reads as TGCAGTGCTAGTAGGGGGCAGGGTCAGCCCCAGCATTTT.

This chain uses TRBV7-3 with TRBJ1-1; 7 nucleotides agree with TRBD1. V was pared by 2 bases and J by 1 base, with 4 bases of the junction left unmatched. Looked up from germline, CDR1 is SGHTA and CDR2 is FQGTGA. This CDR3 has 15 amino acids. CDR3 sequence (DNA): TGTGCCAGCAGCTTAGACAGGGTGGGGAACACTGAAGCTTTCTTT. It yields the protein CASSLDRVGNTEAFF.

V and J are TRBV7-3 and TRBJ2-1; 9 nucleotides align to TRBD2. J lost 4 bases, V lost 1 base, and 5 bases had no gene match. CDR3 length: 16 amino acids. CDR1 and CDR2 (germline): SGHTA, FQGTGA. The CDR3 loop is CASSLSGTSFYNEQFF. CDR3 DNA sequence: TGTGCCAGCAGCTTAAGTGGGACTAGCTTTTACAATGAGCAGTTCTTC.

This clone occurred once. The V call is TRBV7-2, the J call TRBJ2-7; D uncertain. The germline V gene has CDR1 SGHTA and CDR2 FQGNSA. The CDR3 length is 13 residues. Between the trimmed V and J ends, which lost 2 bases and 1 base, there was a span of 6 bases. This CDR3 is CASSLLASYEQYF. The CDR3 bases are TGTGCCAGCAGCTTATTAGCATCCTACGAGCAGTACTTC.